This T cell receptor beta chain was captured in a study of cytomegalovirus exposure and HLA in healthy donors. V gave up 0 bases and J gave up 3 bases, with 8 bases separating them. Germline V gene lookup returns CDR1 SGHDN and CDR2 FVKESK. This CDR3 has 15 residues. 13 Jbeta primers and 60 Vbeta primers were used for the PCR. Here immunoSEQ multiplex PCR was the method, and the copy in TCRdb shows in-frame clones only, minus some. The repertoire includes roughly 190,000 clones, 87% of them detected once, and less than 1.3% sits in the top ten. Study-level points and caveats: Researchers reported from a later analysis that most CMV-associated TCR beta chains appeared HLA-restricted. According to a later analysis, donors in an Asian-associated ancestry cluster reportedly had fewer N-insertions than the roughly 670-donor mean.

In the case of this clone: Its antigen is as yet unknown.

Sequenced sample: PBMCs. The receptor's source is a boy aged 2-9 years in good health and CMV-seronegative. The chain joins TRBV14 to TRBJ2-2; no clear D gene. CDR3 in DNA: TGTGCCAGCAGCCAAGAGTTGGTAGACACCGGGGAGCTGTTTTTT. Amino acids: CASSQELVDTGELFF.